This TCR beta chain comes out of a study of cytomegalovirus exposure and HLA in healthy donors. The study, taken as a whole, reports: The availability of immune exposure information extended only to CMV serostatus.

The PCR had 60 Vbeta and 13 Jbeta primers. Method: immunoSEQ multiplex PCR; TCRdb's copy keeps in-frame clones and lacks some. The data hold some 190,000 clones, with 85% to 90% observed a single time. With respect to this clone: The antigen is unknown.

Trimming at V came to 5 bases and at J to 4 bases, leaving 12 bases not matched to a gene. This CDR3 comprises 17 residues. Germline CDR1 LNHDA, CDR2 SQIVND (reference sequence). The chain employs TRBV19 and TRBJ2-1, with 9 bases identical to TRBD2. The TCR sequence derives from a man aged 25 to 45 in good health and CMV-seronegative. The specimen sequenced was PBMCs. The CDR3 protein is CASSSLAGRLRYNEQFF. CDR3 DNA sequence: TGTGCCAGTAGTTCGCTAGCGGGACGATTAAGATACAATGAGCAGTTCTTC.